The entry that follows covers one T cell receptor (beta chain) sequence. Antigen unknown. The method was immunoSEQ multiplex PCR; TCRdb's version includes in-frame clones alone and lacks a portion of them. The data contain about 16,000 clones, 70% to 85% of them seen just once; the ten biggest clones take up 35% to 50%. The unexposed donors gave CD4+ T cells in about 2011-2019, prior to COVID-19. After roughly ten days of culture, CD4+ T cells were isolated. Each well had 2.1 million or so PBMCs in approximately 5% human AB serum with IL-2. This sample was included in a study of CD4 T cells in relation to SARS-CoV-2 and coronaviruses. Study overall: Controls used an HIV-1 Nef peptide pool or no peptide. Findings of the study overall: Samples before the pandemic and after infection were not matched within any donor.

This CDR3 contains 16 residues. Germline-derived CDR1 and CDR2 are SGHTA and FQGNSA. V was clipped by 2 bases and J by 8 bases, with 16 bases between them. The TCR was taken from a human donor in good health. The genes are TRBV7-2 and TRBJ2-6; possibly TRBD1 for D (5 bases). The specimen sequenced was CD4+ T cells from PBMCs, cultured in vitro. In DNA form, the CDR3 reads TGTGCCAGCAGCTTATCTTCCGGGCAGGGCACCAACGTCCTGACTTTC. Amino acid sequence: CASSLSSGQGTNVLTF.